This is a list of T cell receptor beta chains from one sample in a study of PD-1 blockade in classical Hodgkin lymphoma. Libraries were prepared by immunoSEQ multiplex PCR; TCRdb keeps only in-frame clonotypes and omits some of them. The sample lists 35,000 to 50,000 clones, 76% occurring once. The material was peripheral blood mononuclear cells (PBMCs), obtained at baseline. The receptors shown here come from a human donor with classical Hodgkin lymphoma. The CDR3 runs from the conserved cysteine through the conserved F or W. The size field is filled for only some rows; it gives once, few, many or a size class.

TRBV7-2,few,TRBJ1-6,CASSRQASPLHF
TRBV28,.,TRBJ2-7,CASSLGRLAGEEEQYF
TRBV9,.,TRBJ1-1,CASSGGPLIEAFF
TRBV9,.,TRBJ2-1,CASSEGGGAYNEQFF
TRBV7-2,.,TRBJ2-7,CASSLEAEYEQYF
TRBV19,.,TRBJ2-5,CASSKVGRQETQYF
TRBV7-2,.,TRBJ1-1,CASSRRRNTEAFF
TRBV19,.,TRBJ1-1,CASSIDKAGKAFF
TRBV5-1,.,TRBJ2-2,CASSLRGAGELFF
TRBV18,few,TRBJ2-2,CASSPPSTGELFF
TRBV7-3,.,TRBJ2-2,CASRRQGDTGELFF
TRBV6-1,.,TRBJ2-5,CASSDGRDVLETQYF
TRBV10-1,.,TRBJ1-1,CASSEGTGSPEAFF
TRBV4-3,few,TRBJ2-7,CASSRSASGSYEQYF
TRBV28,.,TRBJ1-4,CASSLGTFGEKLFF
TRBV6-1,few,TRBJ2-3,CASYRSTDTQYF
TRBV18,.,TRBJ1-4,CASSKTNEKLFF
TRBV5-1,.,TRBJ1-1,CASSFASSTEAFF
TRBV4-1,.,TRBJ2-7,CASSQGDREGDEQYF
TRBV29-1,few,TRBJ1-1,CSVAGYTEAFF
TRBV11-3,.,TRBJ2-6,CASSSRQSGANVLTF
TRBV12-5,once,TRBJ2-7,CAGWVRGTVGPYEQYF
TRBV2,.,TRBJ2-6,CASSGTNVLTF
TRBV5-8,once,TRBJ2-5,CASSPDRWGQETQYF
TRBV27,.,TRBJ1-4,CASQGTTNEKLFF
TRBV19,.,TRBJ1-4,CASSLLPGGEKLFF
TRBV28,.,TRBJ2-7,CASSGGQGADEQYF
TRBV7-2,.,TRBJ1-2,CASSLALTSNYGYTF
TRBV6-5,.,TRBJ2-4,CASSSIGDRAKNIQYF
TRBV5-1,.,TRBJ2-1,CASSLIPTSGYNEQFF
TRBV5-1,.,TRBJ2-5,CASSEGLAGGETQYF